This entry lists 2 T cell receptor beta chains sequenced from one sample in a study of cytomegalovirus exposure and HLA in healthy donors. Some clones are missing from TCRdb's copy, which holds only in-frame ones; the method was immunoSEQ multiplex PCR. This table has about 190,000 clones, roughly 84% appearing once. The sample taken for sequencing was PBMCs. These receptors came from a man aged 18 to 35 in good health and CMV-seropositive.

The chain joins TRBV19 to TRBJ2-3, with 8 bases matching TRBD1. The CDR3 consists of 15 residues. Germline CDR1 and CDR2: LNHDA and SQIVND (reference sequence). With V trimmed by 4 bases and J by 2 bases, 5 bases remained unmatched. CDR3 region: CASSTGTGSTDTQYF. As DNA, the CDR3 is TGTGCCAGTAGTACGGGGACAGGTTCCACAGATACGCAGTATTTT.

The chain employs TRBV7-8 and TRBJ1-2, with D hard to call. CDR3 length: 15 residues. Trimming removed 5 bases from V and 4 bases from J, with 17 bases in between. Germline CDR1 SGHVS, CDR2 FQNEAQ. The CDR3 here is CASSRARGGLYGYTF. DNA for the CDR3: TGTGCCAGCAGCAGAGCCCGCGGTGGCCTCTATGGCTACACCTTC.